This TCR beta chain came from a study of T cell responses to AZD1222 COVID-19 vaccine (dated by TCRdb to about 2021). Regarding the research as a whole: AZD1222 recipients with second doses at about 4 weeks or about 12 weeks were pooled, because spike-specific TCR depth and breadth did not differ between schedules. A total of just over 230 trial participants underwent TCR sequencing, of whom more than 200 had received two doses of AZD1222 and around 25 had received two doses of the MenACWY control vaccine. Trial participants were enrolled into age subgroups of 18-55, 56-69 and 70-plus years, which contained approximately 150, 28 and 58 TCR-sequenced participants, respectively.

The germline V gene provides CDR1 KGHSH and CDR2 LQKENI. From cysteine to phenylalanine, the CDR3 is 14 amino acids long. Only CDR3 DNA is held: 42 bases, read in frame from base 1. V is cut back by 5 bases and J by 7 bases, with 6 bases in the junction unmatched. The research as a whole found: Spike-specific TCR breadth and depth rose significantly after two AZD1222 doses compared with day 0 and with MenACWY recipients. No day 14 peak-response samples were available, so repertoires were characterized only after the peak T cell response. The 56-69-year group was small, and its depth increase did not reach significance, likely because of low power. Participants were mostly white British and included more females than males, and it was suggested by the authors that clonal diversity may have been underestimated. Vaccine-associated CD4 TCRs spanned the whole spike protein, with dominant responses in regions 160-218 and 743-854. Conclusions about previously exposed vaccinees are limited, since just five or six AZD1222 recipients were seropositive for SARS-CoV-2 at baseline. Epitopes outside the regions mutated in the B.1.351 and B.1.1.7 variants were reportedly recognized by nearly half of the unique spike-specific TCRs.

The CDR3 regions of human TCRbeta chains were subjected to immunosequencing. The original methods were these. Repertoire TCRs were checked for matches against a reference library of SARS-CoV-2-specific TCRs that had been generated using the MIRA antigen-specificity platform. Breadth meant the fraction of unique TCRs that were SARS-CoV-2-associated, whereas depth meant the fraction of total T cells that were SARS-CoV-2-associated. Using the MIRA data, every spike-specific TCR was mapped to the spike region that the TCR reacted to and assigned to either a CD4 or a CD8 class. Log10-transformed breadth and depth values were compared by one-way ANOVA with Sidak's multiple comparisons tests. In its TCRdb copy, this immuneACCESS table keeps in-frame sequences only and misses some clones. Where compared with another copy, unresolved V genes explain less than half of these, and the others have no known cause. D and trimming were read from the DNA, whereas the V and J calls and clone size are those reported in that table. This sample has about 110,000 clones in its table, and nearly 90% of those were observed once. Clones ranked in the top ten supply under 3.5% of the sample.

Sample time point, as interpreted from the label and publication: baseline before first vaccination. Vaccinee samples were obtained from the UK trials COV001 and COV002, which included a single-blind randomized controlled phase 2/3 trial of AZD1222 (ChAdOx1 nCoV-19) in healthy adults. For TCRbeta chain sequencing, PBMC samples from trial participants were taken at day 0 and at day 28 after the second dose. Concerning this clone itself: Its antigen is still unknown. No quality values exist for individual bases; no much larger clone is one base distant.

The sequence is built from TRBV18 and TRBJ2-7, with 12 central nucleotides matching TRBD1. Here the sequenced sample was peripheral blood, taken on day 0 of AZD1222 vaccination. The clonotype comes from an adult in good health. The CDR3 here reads CASSAQGQGAEQYF. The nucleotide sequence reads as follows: TGTGCCAGCTCAGCGCAGGGACAGGGGGCGGAGCAGTACTTC.